The clone carrying this T cell receptor beta chain was found once. Since a much larger clone is just one base distant, this may be a read error. This CDR3 region has 17 residues. In germline, CDR1 is MNHNY, CDR2 SVGAGI (reference sequence). The source of the sample is a study of blood T cells in healthy people across ages. Combining a sample-barcoded 5' primer with a J-beta primer mix, a second PCR ran for about 7 to 11 cycles. Each CDR3 protein gets one entry after TCRdb re-called the 5' RACE reads with MiXCR. The sample carries about 730,000 distinct CDR3 sequences, roughly 44% recorded once. Sequenced sample: blood. This receptor was obtained from a woman in her sixties or seventies in good health. The genes are TRBV6-6 and TRBJ2-3; 11 nucleotides agree with TRBD2. CDR3 region: CTSSYPLAGVDTDTQYF. CDR3 nucleotide sequence: TGTACCAGCAGTTACCCACTAGCGGGAGTTGACACAGATACGCAGTATTTT.